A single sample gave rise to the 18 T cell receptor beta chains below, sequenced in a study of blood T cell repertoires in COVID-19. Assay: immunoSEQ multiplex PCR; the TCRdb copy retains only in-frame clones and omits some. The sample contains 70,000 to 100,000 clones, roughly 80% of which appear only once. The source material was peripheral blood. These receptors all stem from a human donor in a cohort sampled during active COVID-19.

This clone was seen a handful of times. CDR3 bases: TGTGCCAGCAGTACGACAGGACAGAAACGCAATCAGCCCCAGCATTTT. Translation gives CASSTTGQKRNQPQHF. V usage is TRBV28 and J usage is TRBJ1-5; D might be TRBD1 (6 bases). This CDR3 is built from 16 residues. From germline, CDR1 is MDHEN and CDR2 SYDVKM. V was trimmed by 5 bases and J by 2 bases, leaving 16 bases between them.

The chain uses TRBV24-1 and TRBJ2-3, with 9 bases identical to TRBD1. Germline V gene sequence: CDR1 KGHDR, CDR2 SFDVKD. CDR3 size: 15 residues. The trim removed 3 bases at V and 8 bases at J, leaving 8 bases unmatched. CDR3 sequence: CATSDPGTGLGTQYF. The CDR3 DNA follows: TGTGCCACCAGTGATCCCGGGACAGGGTTGGGTACGCAGTATTTT.

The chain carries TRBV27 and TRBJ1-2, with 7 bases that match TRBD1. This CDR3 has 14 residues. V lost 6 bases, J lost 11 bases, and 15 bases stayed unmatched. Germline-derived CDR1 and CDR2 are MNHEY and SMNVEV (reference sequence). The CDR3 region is CASRINGDSSGYTF. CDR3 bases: TGTGCCAGCAGAATAAACGGGGACAGCTCGGGGTACACCTTC.

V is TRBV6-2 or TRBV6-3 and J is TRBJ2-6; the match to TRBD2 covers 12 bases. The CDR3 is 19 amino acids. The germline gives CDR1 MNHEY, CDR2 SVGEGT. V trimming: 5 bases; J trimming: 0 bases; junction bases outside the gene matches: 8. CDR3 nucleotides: TGTGCCAGCAGTCCCGGACTAGCGGGATCTTACTCTGGGGCCAACGTCCTGACTTTC. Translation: CASSPGLAGSYSGANVLTF.

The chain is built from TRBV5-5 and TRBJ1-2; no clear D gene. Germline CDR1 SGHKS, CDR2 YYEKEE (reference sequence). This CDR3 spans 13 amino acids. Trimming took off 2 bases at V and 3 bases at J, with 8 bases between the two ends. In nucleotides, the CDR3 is TGTGCCAGCAGCTTCGGGGTAGACTATGGCTACACCTTC. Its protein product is CASSFGVDYGYTF.

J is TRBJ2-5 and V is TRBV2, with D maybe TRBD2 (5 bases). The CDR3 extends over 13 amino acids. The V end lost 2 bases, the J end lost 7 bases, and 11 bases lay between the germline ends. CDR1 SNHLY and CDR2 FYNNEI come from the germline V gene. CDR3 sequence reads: CASSEMAEGTQYF. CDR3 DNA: TGTGCCAGCAGTGAAATGGCAGAGGGGACCCAGTACTTC.

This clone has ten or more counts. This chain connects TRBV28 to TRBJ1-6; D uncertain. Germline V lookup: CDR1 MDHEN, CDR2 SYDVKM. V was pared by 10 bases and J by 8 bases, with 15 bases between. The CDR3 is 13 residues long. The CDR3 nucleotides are TGTGCCACCCTACGGACGAGGGATTCACCCCTCCACTTT. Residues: CATLRTRDSPLHF.

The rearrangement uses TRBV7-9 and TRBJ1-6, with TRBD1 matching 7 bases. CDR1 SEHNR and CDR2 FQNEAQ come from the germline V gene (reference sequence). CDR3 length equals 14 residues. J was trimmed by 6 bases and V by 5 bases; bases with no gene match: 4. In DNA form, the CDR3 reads TGTGCCAGCAGCCTCCGACAGGGTAATTCACCCCTCCACTTT. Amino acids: CASSLRQGNSPLHF.

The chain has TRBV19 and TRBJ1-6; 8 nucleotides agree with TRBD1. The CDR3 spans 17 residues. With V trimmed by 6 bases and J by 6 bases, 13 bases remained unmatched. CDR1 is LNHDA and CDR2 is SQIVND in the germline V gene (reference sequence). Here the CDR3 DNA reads TGTGCCAGTAGCCCCCAACGAGGGACAGGAGGTAATTCACCCCTCCACTTT. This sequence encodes CASSPQRGTGGNSPLHF.

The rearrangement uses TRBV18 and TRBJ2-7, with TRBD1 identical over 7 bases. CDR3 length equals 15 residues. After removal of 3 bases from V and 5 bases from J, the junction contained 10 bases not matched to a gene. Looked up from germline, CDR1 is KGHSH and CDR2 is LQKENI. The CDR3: CASSPEAAGGDEQYF. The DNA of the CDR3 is TGTGCCAGCTCACCTGAGGCTGCAGGGGGTGACGAGCAGTACTTC.

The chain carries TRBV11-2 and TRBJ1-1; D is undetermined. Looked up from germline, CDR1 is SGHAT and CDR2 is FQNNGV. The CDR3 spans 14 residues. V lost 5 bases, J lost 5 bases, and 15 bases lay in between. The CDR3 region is CASSHRVLGTEAFF. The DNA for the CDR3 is TGTGCCAGCAGCCATCGGGTTCTAGGTACTGAAGCTTTCTTT.

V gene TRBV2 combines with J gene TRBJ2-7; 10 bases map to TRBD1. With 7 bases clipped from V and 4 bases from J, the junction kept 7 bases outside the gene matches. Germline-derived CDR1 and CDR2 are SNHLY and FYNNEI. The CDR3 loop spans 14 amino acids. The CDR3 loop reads CASKPRQGAYEQYF. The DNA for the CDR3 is TGTGCCAGCAAACCTAGACAGGGGGCTTACGAGCAGTACTTC.

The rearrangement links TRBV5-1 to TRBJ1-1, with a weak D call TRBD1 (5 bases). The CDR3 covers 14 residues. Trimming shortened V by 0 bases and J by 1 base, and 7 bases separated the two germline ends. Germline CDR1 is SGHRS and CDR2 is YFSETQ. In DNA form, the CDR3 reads TGCGCCAGCAGCTTGGCTGGACAGAACACTGAAGCTTTCTTT. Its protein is CASSLAGQNTEAFF.

The CDR3 protein is CASIRDSASMTEAFF. The CDR3 DNA follows: TGTGCCAGTATTCGGGACAGCGCGAGTATGACTGAAGCTTTCTTT. This chain connects TRBV19 to TRBJ1-1; TRBD1 aligns across 7 bases. The V and J ends lost 7 bases and 5 bases, in that order; junction bases with no gene match: 13. The CDR3 consists of 15 residues. Germline CDR1 is LNHDA and CDR2 is SQIVND (reference sequence).

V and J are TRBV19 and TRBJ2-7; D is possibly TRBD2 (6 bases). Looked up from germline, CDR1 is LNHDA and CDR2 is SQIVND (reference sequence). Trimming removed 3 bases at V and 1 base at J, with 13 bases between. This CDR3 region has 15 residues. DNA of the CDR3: TGTGCCAGTAGTATTGTGGAGGGGCTTTCCTACGAGCAGTACTTC. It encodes CASSIVEGLSYEQYF.

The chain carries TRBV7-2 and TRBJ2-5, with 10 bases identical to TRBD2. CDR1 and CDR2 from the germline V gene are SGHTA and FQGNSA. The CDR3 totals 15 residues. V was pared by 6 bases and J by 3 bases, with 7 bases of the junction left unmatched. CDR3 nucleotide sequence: TGTGCCAGCAGTCAAAGCGGGAGGGCCGAAGAGACCCAGTACTTC. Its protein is CASSQSGRAEETQYF.

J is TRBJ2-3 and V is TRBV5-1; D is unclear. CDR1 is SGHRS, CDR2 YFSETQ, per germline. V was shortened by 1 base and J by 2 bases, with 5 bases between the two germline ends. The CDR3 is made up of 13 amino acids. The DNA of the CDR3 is TGCGCCAGCAGCTTGCGCTACACAGATACGCAGTATTTT. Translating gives CASSLRYTDTQYF.

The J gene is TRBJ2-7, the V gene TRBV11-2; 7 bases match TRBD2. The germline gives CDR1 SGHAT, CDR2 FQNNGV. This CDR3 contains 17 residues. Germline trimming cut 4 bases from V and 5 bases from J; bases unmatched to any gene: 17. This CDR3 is CASSSRAWGGVVDEQYF. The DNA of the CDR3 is TGTGCCAGCAGCTCACGCGCGTGGGGGGGAGTAGTCGACGAGCAGTACTTC.